The clone carrying this T cell receptor beta chain was counted only a few times. Produced via immunoSEQ multiplex PCR; TCRdb's table is partial and in-frame only. This sample has 95,000 to 150,000 clones, with around 86% found just once. The data stem from a study of control samples from healthy donors and cancer patients. Material: blood. The clonotype comes from a man aged 35-49 years in good health.

This chain's CDR3 is CASRVGTGNQPQHF. In DNA form, the CDR3 reads TGTGCCAGTAGGGTCGGGACAGGGAATCAGCCCCAGCATTTT. The V gene is TRBV19, the J gene TRBJ1-5, with TRBD1 identical over 9 bases. The CDR3 is made up of 14 amino acids. Looked up from germline, CDR1 is LNHDA and CDR2 is SQIVND (reference sequence). V lost 6 bases and J lost 4; bases outside the gene matches: 4.